A selection of T cell receptor beta chains follows, all from one sample in a study of read filtering for tumor transcriptome and immune sequencing. One entry per CDR3 protein results from TCRdb running MiXCR on the reads. The table has more than 100,000 distinct CDR3 sequences, about 12% seen once; the top ten hold around 8.2%. Sequencing was done on a sample of a population of CD138-negative cells sorted from bone marrow. The source of these receptors is a donor at least 40 years old with multiple myeloma. Both conserved end residues are part of each CDR3. Only part of the rows carry a size: once, few, many, or a class if the clone is expanded.

j_call,clone_size,v_call,cdr3_aa
TRBJ1-5,many,TRBV20-1,CSARESRAGQPQHF
TRBJ2-7,many,TRBV7-9,CASSSIDHLSYEQYF
TRBJ2-5,many,TRBV21-1,CASRWLRYQETQYF
TRBJ2-3,many,TRBV6-2/TRBV6-3,CASSYSYFSGRASGTDTQYF
TRBJ2-7,many,TRBV29-1,CSVRDSYYEQYF
TRBJ2-5,many,TRBV6-5,CASSYSLNREETQYF
TRBJ2-7,many,TRBV7-9,CASSLDSPLVEQYF
TRBJ2-3,few,TRBV30,CAWTIGTDTLYF
TRBJ2-3,many,TRBV7-9,CASSFLTGDGTDTQYF
TRBJ2-1,many,TRBV29-1,CSVVRDKLNNEQFF
TRBJ2-3,many,TRBV29-1,CSVRGITDTQYF
TRBJ2-1,many,TRBV12-3/TRBV12-4,CASSLDFGGIPELSRNEQFF
TRBJ2-5,many,TRBV5-1,CASSGGHRGRETQYF
TRBJ1-6,many,TRBV25-1,CASSKGTGLNSPLHF
TRBJ2-7,few,TRBV20-1,CSAREGSREQYF
TRBJ2-7,many,TRBV6-2/TRBV6-3,CASAGFGIEEQYF
TRBJ2-7,many,TRBV18,CASSPKEKGEQYF
TRBJ2-7,many,TRBV4-1,CASSQGSALSYEQYF
TRBJ2-5,.,TRBV7-9,CASSFLTSGGQETQYF
TRBJ2-1,many,TRBV18,CASSPLGRIEQFF
TRBJ2-7,.,TRBV23-1,CASSQGTGPPGTYYEQYF
TRBJ2-5,.,TRBV20-1,CSARDTTSQETQYF
TRBJ2-2,.,TRBV11-3,CASAPRQALVGELFF
TRBJ2-3,many,TRBV18,CASSPDDITDTQYF
TRBJ2-3,.,TRBV10-3,CAIGLAGVPDTQYF
TRBJ2-3,few,TRBV7-8,CASSLPQLAGMDTQYF
TRBJ2-1,many,TRBV9,CASSVGGPETEQFF
TRBJ2-1,few,TRBV19,CASSIGPNSGRAKNEQFF
TRBJ2-5,.,TRBV10-2,CASSAPGGAETQYF
TRBJ2-1,many,TRBV20-1,CSAGAVAGVSNEQFF
TRBJ2-1,many,TRBV20-1,CSARGSSGSSYNEQFF
TRBJ1-5,many,TRBV19,CASNRDRANQPQHF
TRBJ2-4,.,TRBV14,CASSQEPGVGGKNIQYF
TRBJ2-1,many,TRBV7-9,CASSPTSGRSYEQFF
TRBJ2-1,few,TRBV24-1,CATSDLTPGTSGYNEQFF
TRBJ2-7,many,TRBV20-1,CSARLAGTYEQYF
TRBJ2-5,few,TRBV5-4,CASSFGRGQETQYF
TRBJ2-1,many,TRBV30,CAWQVATHEQFF
TRBJ1-4,many,TRBV10-3,CAISTGSATNEKLFF
TRBJ2-2,many,TRBV5-1,CASTAWELAGELFF
TRBJ2-1,many,TRBV7-6,CASSSGDSYNEQFF
TRBJ1-2,many,TRBV12-3/TRBV12-4,CASSTGTGGGYTF
TRBJ1-5,.,TRBV19,CASSFIRDRDQPQHF
TRBJ1-1,many,TRBV5-1,CASSVGQMNTEAFF
TRBJ1-5,few,TRBV5-6,CASSFEGGKQPQHF
TRBJ1-1,.,TRBV29-1,CSARQGGTGAFF
TRBJ1-1,many,TRBV14,CASSQGGTYRTEAFF
TRBJ2-1,many,TRBV9,CASSVVDQYNEQFF
TRBJ2-5,many,TRBV18,CASSPQRVVGETQYF
TRBJ1-6,many,TRBV2,CASSERGQGGNSPLHF
TRBJ2-1,many,TRBV6-5,CASSYKSGLAGVSYNEQFF
TRBJ1-1,many,TRBV24-1,CATSDSKAMTTEAFF
TRBJ1-3,.,TRBV12-3/TRBV12-4,CASSFLTETGNSIYF
TRBJ2-3,many,TRBV29-1,CSAPGQGGDTQYF
TRBJ2-1,many,TRBV7-9,CASSLELAADEQFF
TRBJ2-7,many,TRBV6-5,CASTYTRAGGPYEQYF
TRBJ1-2,few,TRBV29-1,CSAERVQPTYGYTF
TRBJ2-1,many,TRBV7-6,CASSTITGSSYNEQFF
TRBJ2-1,many,TRBV19,CASTESGGLAGSYNEQFF
TRBJ2-3,once,TRBV18,CASSPMASVGTDTQYF